Each of the 31 T cell receptor beta chains below was sequenced from the same sample in a study of tumor-infiltrating lymphocytes in oesophageal squamous cell carcinoma. MiXCR, run by TCRdb on the PCR reads, gives a single entry per CDR3 protein. Among approximately 11,000 distinct CDR3 sequences listed, roughly 50% were seen once. The material sequenced was esophageal tumor tissue. These receptor sequences come from a female donor with esophageal squamous cell carcinoma.

The chain uses TRBV19 and TRBJ2-1, with D perhaps TRBD2 (7 bases). Per germline, CDR1 LNHDA and CDR2 SQIVND (reference sequence). The CDR3 extends over 14 amino acids. Trimming shortened V by 4 bases and J by 10 bases, and 17 bases separated the two germline ends. The CDR3 nucleotides are TGTGCCAGTAGTAAACAGGGAGGGGTTTCGGAGCAGTTCTTC. Translation: CASSKQGGVSEQFF. Full variable domain (outside the CDR3, taken from reference TRBV19 and TRBJ2-1): DGGITQSPKYLFRKEGQNVTLSCEQNLNHDAMYWYRQDPGQGLRLIYYSQIVNDFQKGDIAEGYSVSREKKESFPLTVTSAQKNPTAFYLCASSKQGGVSEQFFGPGTRLTVL.

Comments on this clonotype: The missing conserved phenylalanine or tryptophan at the end of this CDR3 makes a read error likely. The DNA is left out, because the CDR3 cannot be placed on it with certainty; the CDR3 is given as TCRdb lists it. The chain uses TRBV24-1 and TRBJ2-5; the table's D gene call, TRBD2, was not cross checked with the DNA. The CDR3 numbers 21 amino acids, ends counted. CDR1 is KGHDR and CDR2 is SFDVKD in the germline V gene. The CDR3 region is CATSGSGLAGNSGANVLTFGN.

The rearrangement joins TRBV7-4 to TRBJ2-7; 8 bases align to TRBD1. CDR1 SGHVT and CDR2 SQSDAQ come from the germline V gene. V dropped 4 bases and J dropped 7; count of bases not matched to a gene: 12. The CDR3 covers 15 residues. CDR3 coding DNA: TGTGCCAGCAGCTCTCATGACAGGGGCATCAATGAGCAGTACTTC. It specifies CASSSHDRGINEQYF. Supplemented by reference TRBV7-4 and TRBJ2-7, the full variable domain reads GAGVSQSPRYKVAKRGRDVALRCDSISGHVTLYWYRQTLGQGSEVLTYSQSDAQRDKSGRPSGRFSAERPERSVSTLKIQRTEQGDSAVYLCASSSHDRGINEQYFGPGTRLTVT.

This clonotype was observed once. V is TRBV7-3 and J is TRBJ2-7, with D unclear. The end of the DNA aligns better with TRBJ2-5, so the J call may be wrong. The CDR3 sequence is 13 residues long. Germline CDR1 and CDR2: SGHTA and FQGTGA. The CDR3 reads CASSLTGPETQYF. Written as DNA, the CDR3 is TGTGCCAGCAGCTTAACCGGCCCAGAGACCCAGTACTTC.

This clonotype was counted a single time. The CDR3 protein is CSARELAVTQYF. Here the CDR3 DNA reads TGCAGTGCTAGAGAGTTGGCGGTGACCCAGTACTTC. The gene calls are TRBV20-1 and TRBJ2-4; D remains ambiguous. Matching the DNA end better, TRBJ2-5 makes the J call doubtful. Germline assignment: CDR1 DFQATT and CDR2 SNEGSKA (reference sequence). The CDR3 covers 12 residues.

As to this clonotype: Germline and junction disagree at one end, which may indicate a read error. The chain employs TRBV7-3 and TRBJ2-5; 10 positions match TRBD2. The CDR3 runs 15 residues. Germline CDR1 SGHTA, CDR2 FQGTGA. The CDR3 loop is CASGLMASGRETQYF. DNA of the CDR3: TGTGCCAGCGGCTTAATGGCTAGCGGGAGAGAGACCCAGTACTTC.

The chain recombines TRBV7-9 with TRBJ2-3; D ambiguous. Germline V gene lookup returns CDR1 SEHNR and CDR2 FQNEAQ (reference sequence). Trimming took 5 bases from V and 4 from J, leaving 16 bases between them. The CDR3 has 15 amino acids. CDR3 protein: CASSPSSSAPDTQYF. The CDR3 nucleotides are TGTGCCAGCAGCCCGTCTAGTTCCGCCCCAGATACGCAGTATTTT.

A few counts support this clonotype. The chain recombines TRBV9 with TRBJ1-6; 7 bases align to TRBD1. V was clipped by 3 bases and J by 7 bases; unmatched bases: 4. Germline values: CDR1 SGDLS, CDR2 YYNGEE. The CDR3 sequence is 14 residues long. Here the CDR3 DNA reads TGTGCCAGCAGCGCCCAACAGGGGAATTCACCCCTCCACTTT. Translation gives CASSAQQGNSPLHF.

The chain couples TRBV7-6 to TRBJ1-1; D not resolved. Germline values: CDR1 SGHVS, CDR2 FNYEAQ. This CDR3 spans 13 amino acids. V was trimmed by 5 bases and J by 1 base, leaving 8 bases between them. CDR3 in DNA: TGTGCCAGCAGCCAAGACACGAACACTGAAGCTTTCTTT. This sequence encodes CASSQDTNTEAFF.

The chain couples TRBV7-2 to TRBJ2-5; TRBD1 might be the D (5 bases). The V end lost 0 bases, the J end lost 4 bases, and 6 bases lay between the germline ends. The CDR3 is 13 residues long. Looked up from germline, CDR1 is SGHTA and CDR2 is FQGNSA. The CDR3 coding sequence is TGTGCCAGCAGCTTAGCGCAGGGAGAGACCCAGTACTTC. Translation: CASSLAQGETQYF. Looking up the rest from reference TRBV7-2 and TRBJ2-5 gives the full variable domain: GAGVSQSPSNKVTEKGKDVELRCDPISGHTALYWYRQSLGQGLEFLIYFQGNSAPDKSGLPSDRFSAERTGGSVSTLTIQRTQQEDSAVYLCASSLAQGETQYFGPGTRLLVL.

This chain connects TRBV12-3 or TRBV12-4 to TRBJ2-7; TRBD2 matches 14 bases. The J call may be faulty, since TRBJ2-1 better matches the DNA end. CDR3 length equals 17 residues. The CDR3 reads CASSPWTSGGPGNEQFF. The CDR3 DNA sequence: TGTGCCAGCAGTCCTTGGACTAGCGGGGGGCCTGGTAATGAGCAGTTCTTC.

This clonotype is medium-sized within its sample. The chain uses TRBV5-1 and TRBJ2-1, with 9 positions matching TRBD1. The V and J ends lost 3 bases and 6 bases, in that order; junction bases with no gene match: 4. The CDR3 has 14 residues. Germline CDR1 SGHRS, CDR2 YFSETQ. The CDR3 sequence: CASSYRGLGNEQFF. CDR3 DNA: TGCGCCAGCAGCTACAGGGGGCTTGGCAATGAGCAGTTCTTC.

The V call is TRBV12-5, the J call TRBJ2-6; D remains unclear. V dropped 7 bases and J dropped 0 bases, with 4 bases sitting between them. The CDR3 sequence is 13 residues long. CDR1 and CDR2 from the germline V gene are LGHNT and FRNRAP. The DNA for the CDR3 is TGTGCTAGTGCCCCCTCTGGGGCCAACGTCCTGACTTTC. This gives the protein CASAPSGANVLTF.

V usage is TRBV7-6 and J usage is TRBJ2-1, with D unclear. CDR3 length: 12 amino acids. V shed 5 bases and J shed 4 bases, with 6 bases lying between them. The V gene's germline CDR1 is SGHVS and CDR2 FNYEAQ. The CDR3 protein is CASSHRYNEQFF. As DNA, the CDR3 is TGTGCCAGCAGCCACAGATACAATGAGCAGTTCTTC.

The chain carries TRBV25-1 and TRBJ2-5; D not certain. CDR3 length: 14 residues. Germline values: CDR1 MGHDK, CDR2 SYGVNS. V was trimmed by 1 base and J by 11 bases, leaving 17 bases between them. The CDR3 is CASSELDDGNEQYF. The CDR3 DNA sequence: TGTGCCAGCAGTGAATTGGATGACGGCAATGAGCAGTACTTC.

The chain recombines TRBV6-1 with TRBJ1-1; D not resolved. This CDR3 is built from 16 residues. V was cut by 1 base and J by 3 bases, with 15 bases left in between. Germline V CDR1 and CDR2: MNHNS, SASEGT. CDR3 loop: CASSEGRMFLDTEAFF. As DNA, the CDR3 is TGTGCCAGCAGTGAAGGGAGAATGTTTTTGGACACTGAAGCTTTCTTT.

This clonotype was recorded many times. The V call is TRBV10-3, the J call TRBJ2-1, with TRBD1 matching over 10 bases. The J call is in doubt because the DNA end fits TRBJ2-7 better. The CDR3 contains 12 residues. Germline loops: CDR1 ENHRY, CDR2 SYGVKD. CDR3 DNA sequence: TGTGCCACCGGACAGGGGGGGATCGAGCAGTACTTC. Protein: CATGQGGIEQYF.

This clonotype showed up many times. Just one base apart from a much larger clone, this may be a read error. This chain connects TRBV6-1 to TRBJ2-1, with D possibly matching TRBD2 (6 bases). With the DNA end fitting TRBJ2-7 better, the J assignment may be wrong. The CDR3 length is 15 residues. Germline V gene lookup returns CDR1 MNHNS and CDR2 SASEGT. The CDR3 region is CAGSGGLASYNEQYF. Written as DNA, the CDR3 is TGTGCCGGCTCTGGTGGGCTAGCGTCCTACAATGAGCAGTACTTC.

The rearrangement uses TRBV7-2 and TRBJ1-2; D remains ambiguous. The CDR3 sequence is 12 residues long. The V end lost 6 bases, the J end lost 0 bases, and 5 bases lay between the germline ends. Germline V gives CDR1 SGHTA, CDR2 FQGNSA. The CDR3 DNA reads as TGTGCCAGCAGTAGAGCTAACTATGGCTACACCTTC. Protein: CASSRANYGYTF.

This clonotype has ten or more counts. The rearrangement uses TRBV7-2 and TRBJ2-7; tentatively, D is TRBD1 or TRBD2 (5 bases each). The DNA end is more similar to TRBJ2-1, so the J call may be wrong. The CDR3 spans 13 residues. The V gene's germline CDR1 is SGHTA and CDR2 FQGNSA. CDR3 in amino acids: CASSHTWGNEQFF. DNA for the CDR3: TGTGCCAGCAGCCATACGTGGGGGAATGAGCAGTTCTTC.

For this clonotype: The conserved phenylalanine or tryptophan normally closing the CDR3 is absent here, so this likely arose from a read error. It is unclear where the CDR3 begins or ends on the DNA, so no DNA is shown, and the CDR3 is as TCRdb lists it. This chain's CDR3 is CASSAYDRDYGYTFGS. J is TRBJ2-7 and V is TRBV7-9; the D call TRBD1 from the table was never checked on the DNA. The germline V gene encodes CDR1 SEHNR and CDR2 FQNEAQ (reference sequence). Counting both end residues, the CDR3 totals 16 amino acids.

V and J are TRBV18 and TRBJ2-5, with no clear D. Per germline, CDR1 KGHSH and CDR2 LQKENI. The CDR3 spans 14 residues. The V end lost 0 bases, the J end lost 5 bases, and 10 bases lay between the germline ends. The CDR3 nucleotides read TGTGCCAGCTCACCACCGAATTCCCGGGAGACCCAGTACTTC. Translated: CASSPPNSRETQYF.

This clonotype appeared a few times. The chain links TRBV28 to TRBJ2-7; TRBD2 matches at 7 bases. This CDR3 comprises 16 residues. After removal of 8 bases from V and 3 bases from J, the junction contained 16 bases not matched to a gene. Germline lookup yields CDR1 MDHEN and CDR2 SYDVKM. The CDR3 is CASFSRAASGSYEQYF. In nucleotides, the CDR3 is TGTGCCAGCTTCTCCCGAGCGGCTAGCGGTAGCTACGAGCAGTACTTC.

Points on this clonotype: The junction does not match germline at one end; this may be a read error. This chain connects TRBV7-7 to TRBJ2-1; 10 nucleotides agree with TRBD2. The CDR3 has 13 amino acids. Germline V gene data show CDR1 as SSHAT and CDR2 as FNYEAQ (reference sequence). The CDR3 region is CASSLAGGVEQFF. The CDR3 coding sequence is TGTGCTAGCAGCTTAGCGGGAGGCGTTGAGCAGTTCTTC.

The V and J genes are TRBV7-2 and TRBJ2-3, with D hard to call. This CDR3 spans 12 amino acids. Germline loops: CDR1 SGHTA, CDR2 FQGNSA. The V end lost 5 bases, the J end lost 3 bases, and 6 bases lay between the germline ends. The CDR3 here is CASSHYTDTQYF. The CDR3 nucleotides are TGTGCCAGCAGCCATTATACAGATACGCAGTATTTT.

The rearrangement joins TRBV14 to TRBJ2-1; D ambiguous. There are 16 residues in the CDR3. Trimming cost V 0 bases and J 0 bases, with 9 bases left between them. Germline CDR1 SGHDN, CDR2 FVKESK. The CDR3 nucleotides are TGTGCCAGCAGCCAAGATCCCCTTAGCTCCTACAATGAGCAGTTCTTC. Protein sequence: CASSQDPLSSYNEQFF.

The V call is TRBV24-1, the J call TRBJ2-4; the match to TRBD2 covers 10 bases. The J call is in doubt because the DNA end fits TRBJ2-1 better. CDR3 length: 18 residues. Per germline, CDR1 KGHDR and CDR2 SFDVKD. Here the CDR3 reads CATSDLSLTAGGPGEQFF. CDR3 bases: TGTGCCACCAGTGATTTGAGCCTTACAGCGGGAGGGCCGGGTGAGCAGTTCTTC.

By share, this clonotype counts as medium-sized. The V call is TRBV7-3, the J call TRBJ2-5; tentatively, D is TRBD1 or TRBD2 (6 bases each). The CDR3 loop spans 14 amino acids. V lost 5 bases and J 11 bases, leaving 21 bases between the germline ends. Germline V gene sequence: CDR1 SGHTA, CDR2 FQGTGA. In DNA form, the CDR3 reads TGTGCCAGCAGCCCTTCGTTTAGGGGGGAGGAGCAGTACTTC. This gives the protein CASSPSFRGEEQYF.

This chain connects TRBV7-4 to TRBJ1-1, with D perhaps TRBD1 (6 bases). The end of the DNA aligns better with TRBJ1-2, so the J call may be wrong. Germline CDR1 reads SGHVT; CDR2 reads SQSDAQ. The CDR3 is 14 residues long. In nucleotides, the CDR3 is TGTGCCAGCAGCCCCTATCCAATCCTGGGGGCCTACACCTTC. This gives the protein CASSPYPILGAYTF.

This sequence joins TRBV7-2 and TRBJ2-3, with a weak D call TRBD2 (5 bases). The CDR3 sequence is 15 residues long. CDR1 SGHTA and CDR2 FQGNSA come from the germline V gene. V lost 5 bases to trimming and J lost 8 bases, with 20 bases between them. The CDR3 DNA sequence: TGTGCCAGCAGCCCACCCGGGATTTACAAAACTACGCAGTATTTT. Translating it yields CASSPPGIYKTTQYF.

By its share, this clonotype is medium-sized. The chain joins TRBV12-3 or TRBV12-4 to TRBJ2-1; D is tentatively TRBD1 or TRBD2 (5 bases each). The CDR3 spans 14 residues. Between the trimmed V and J ends, which lost 6 bases and 5 bases, there was a span of 14 bases. CDR3 nucleotides: TGTGCCAGCAGCCCCCGGGGCGCAAACAATGAGCAGTTCTTC. It is translated as CASSPRGANNEQFF.